This entry describes one T cell receptor beta chain. Its antigen is currently unknown. The record originates from a study of T cell responses to AZD1222 COVID-19 vaccine. Study findings and constraints: Baseline testing showed seropositivity in only five or six AZD1222 recipients.

Profiling relied on immunoSEQ multiplex PCR, and the TCRdb table lists in-frame clones only, not all of them. Here the sample spans about 150,000 clones, roughly 90% being singletons. The clonotype originates from an adult who received the AZD1222 COVID-19 vaccine. Here the sequenced sample was peripheral blood, taken 28 days after the second AZD1222 dose.

The CDR3 region has the DNA TGCGCCAGCAGCCAAGATCCGGGGGCTGCGGGTCAGCCCCAGCATTTT. This codes for CASSQDPGAAGQPQHF. This chain joins TRBV4-1 and TRBJ1-5; tentative D call: TRBD1 (6 bases). The V gene's germline CDR1 is MGHRA and CDR2 YSYEKL. The CDR3 loop spans 16 amino acids. The germline V and J ends were trimmed by 0 bases and 6 bases, with 15 bases remaining between them.